Each of the 8 T cell receptor beta chains below was sequenced from the same sample in a study of T cell repertoires in cytomegalovirus infection. These receptors' targets are unknown. Using its own MiXCR run on the reads, TCRdb lists one record per CDR3 protein. The sample yields over 95,000 distinct CDR3 sequences, 30% to 35% seen once. This specimen was CD8+ T cells from cultured PBMCs, taken from culture after CMV antigen stimulation. Receptors were obtained from a human donor in good health (CMV status not recorded). Some clones in this sample may be carry-over from other donors' samples.

This clonotype turned up a few times. The gene calls are TRBV12-3 or TRBV12-4 and TRBJ2-4, with 9 bases lining up with TRBD1. Losses at the gene ends were 4 bases for V and 8 bases for J; bases not matched to a gene: 9. This CDR3 is built from 15 residues. CDR3 bases: TGTGCCAGCAGTTACCGGGACAGGGCGGATGACATTCAGTACTTC. This codes for CASSYRDRADDIQYF.

This clonotype was seen only a few times. The chain employs TRBV27 and TRBJ1-5; TRBD1 aligns across 7 bases. Germline-derived CDR1 and CDR2 are MNHEY and SMNVEV (reference sequence). V gave up 7 bases and J gave up 2 bases; unmatched junction bases: 5. The CDR3 runs to 14 residues. CDR3: CASNRDRGNQPQHF. For the CDR3, the DNA is TGTGCCAGCAACCGCGACAGGGGCAATCAGCCCCAGCATTTT.

The V call is TRBV10-3, the J call TRBJ2-5; weak D call: TRBD2 (6 bases). CDR1 and CDR2 (germline): ENHRY, SYGVKD. CDR3 length: 14 amino acids. V lost 0 bases, J lost 5 bases, and 10 bases lay in between. The CDR3 sequence: CAISESGGQETQYF. The CDR3 region has the DNA TGTGCCATCAGTGAGTCTGGAGGGCAGGAGACCCAGTACTTC.

This clonotype was detected only a few times. The V and J genes are TRBV7-6 and TRBJ2-1; the D is unclear. The CDR3 is 16 residues long. The V end was cut by 5 bases, the J end by 0 bases, with 14 bases between. CDR1 and CDR2 from the germline V gene are SGHVS and FNYEAQ. The DNA for the CDR3 is TGTGCCAGCAGCCCGATCGTGGTTGACTCCTACAATGAGCAGTTCTTC. Protein sequence: CASSPIVVDSYNEQFF.

The chain joins TRBV7-9 to TRBJ2-7; D remains unclear. Trimming took off 8 bases at V and 2 bases at J, with 13 bases between the two ends. Germline-derived CDR1 and CDR2 are SEHNR and FQNEAQ (reference sequence). CDR3 length: 13 amino acids. The CDR3 bases are TGTGCCAGCGGAGAGCAAGAAACCTACGAGCAGTACTTC. Translating gives CASGEQETYEQYF.

This clonotype showed up many times. The J gene is TRBJ2-2, the V gene TRBV23-1, with a tentative D call TRBD1 (6 bases). TRBV23-1 is designated an ORF whose function remains uncertain. V was shortened by 2 bases and J by 2 bases, with 15 bases between the two germline ends. This CDR3 is 17 amino acids long. The CDR3 loop reads CASSQRTDILNTGELFF. CDR3 bases: TGCGCCAGCAGTCAACGGACAGATATTCTCAACACCGGGGAGCTGTTTTTT.

The V gene is TRBV7-2, the J gene TRBJ1-1; TRBD1 matches at 7 bases. CDR1 is SGHTA and CDR2 is FQGNSA in the germline V gene. This CDR3 is built from 18 residues. V lost 5 bases to trimming and J lost 3 bases; unmatched junction nucleotides: 18. The CDR3 is CASSPSLTPTGYHTEAFF. CDR3 coding DNA: TGTGCCAGCAGCCCGTCGCTTACCCCGACAGGGTACCACACTGAAGCTTTCTTT.

The chain has TRBV2 and TRBJ2-3, with unresolved D. Trimming took off 6 bases at V and 5 bases at J, with 3 bases between the two ends. Germline CDR1 is SNHLY and CDR2 is FYNNEI. There are 10 residues in the CDR3. As DNA, the CDR3 is TGTGCCAGCAGGGGAGATACGCAGTATTTT. The encoded protein is CASRGDTQYF.